The 25 T cell receptor beta chains given below trace back to one sample, sequenced in a study of cytomegalovirus exposure and HLA in healthy donors. Vbeta (60) and Jbeta (13) primers were used in the PCR. Only in-frame clones appear in the TCRdb table, and some are missing; sequencing was by immunoSEQ multiplex PCR. The table shows approximately 150,000 clones, with approximately 82% occurring only once. Specimen: PBMCs. These receptors originate from a male donor in good health and CMV-seronegative.

The chain recombines TRBV6-5 with TRBJ1-2; 7 nucleotides match TRBD1. The V gene's germline CDR1 is MNHEY and CDR2 SVGAGI. Germline trimming cut 7 bases from V and 6 bases from J; bases unmatched to any gene: 11. This CDR3 has 14 amino acids. The CDR3 DNA is TGTGCCAGCACCCCCCGGGGGACAGCTCATGGCTACACCTTC. This gives the protein CASTPRGTAHGYTF.

The chain is built from TRBV6-1 and TRBJ1-1; 12 bases match TRBD1. With 4 bases clipped from V and 5 bases from J, the junction kept 11 bases outside the gene matches. From germline, CDR1 is MNHNS and CDR2 SASEGT. The CDR3 spans 17 residues. DNA for the CDR3: TGTGCCAGCAGTGTACTACCGGGACAGGGGGCTCGAACTGAAGCTTTCTTT. It translates to CASSVLPGQGARTEAFF.

Only one count was recorded for this clone. The V call is TRBV27, the J call TRBJ1-2, with D perhaps TRBD1 (5 bases). Germline V gene lookup returns CDR1 MNHEY and CDR2 SMNVEV (reference sequence). The CDR3 runs 13 residues. V gave up 4 bases and J gave up 4 bases, with 10 bases separating them. The CDR3 sequence is CASSSTGVYGYTF. CDR3 DNA sequence: TGTGCCAGCAGTTCTACGGGGGTCTATGGCTACACCTTC.

The chain's CDR3 is CASRSSSGSTDTQYF. DNA for the CDR3: TGTGCCAGCAGGAGTTCTTCGGGAAGCACAGATACGCAGTATTTT. The genes are TRBV2 and TRBJ2-3; tentatively, D is TRBD2 (5 bases). V was shortened by 6 bases and J by 0 bases, with 13 bases between the two germline ends. The germline V gene has CDR1 SNHLY and CDR2 FYNNEI. There are 15 residues in the CDR3.

The J gene is TRBJ2-1, the V gene TRBV4-1; possibly TRBD2 for D (6 bases). Per the germline V gene, CDR1 is MGHRA and CDR2 is YSYEKL. V lost 4 bases and J lost 6, with 16 bases in between. The CDR3 is 15 amino acids. CDR3 DNA: TGCGCCAGCAGCCCCCGACTAGGTGACCTCAATGAGCAGTTCTTC. This encodes CASSPRLGDLNEQFF.

The table lists this clone with a few counts. The chain links TRBV28 to TRBJ2-3; D unresolved. Trimming removed 5 bases from V and 3 bases from J, with 18 bases in between. The CDR3 consists of 16 residues. Germline assignment: CDR1 MDHEN and CDR2 SYDVKM. The CDR3 DNA reads as TGTGCCAGCAGTCCCCTACGTGGAGTCACAACAGATACGCAGTATTTT. This translates into CASSPLRGVTTDTQYF. The full variable domain, rest sourced from reference TRBV28 and TRBJ2-3, is DVKVTQSSRYLVKRTGEKVFLECVQDMDHENMFWYRQDPGLGLRLIYFSYDVKMKEKGDIPEGYSVSREKKERFSLILESASTNQTSMYLCASSPLRGVTTDTQYFGPGTRLTVL.

The rearrangement joins TRBV4-2 to TRBJ2-5; 9 nucleotides align to TRBD2. Germline lookup yields CDR1 LGHNA and CDR2 YNFKEQ. Losses at the gene ends were 7 bases for V and 7 bases for J; bases not matched to a gene: 10. The CDR3 is made up of 14 amino acids. This CDR3 is CASNSLAGEGTQYF. The CDR3 DNA reads as TGTGCCAGCAACTCGTTAGCGGGAGAAGGGACCCAGTACTTC.

The V gene is TRBV19, the J gene TRBJ1-5; 8 bases line up with TRBD1. The germline CDR1 and CDR2 sequences are LNHDA and SQIVND (reference sequence). The CDR3 consists of 14 residues. Germline trimming cut 10 bases from V and 4 bases from J; bases unmatched to any gene: 9. Here the CDR3 reads CATYVTGANQPQHF. CDR3 coding DNA: TGTGCCACCTACGTGACAGGGGCTAATCAGCCCCAGCATTTT.

This clone was detected only once. The rearrangement joins TRBV5-1 to TRBJ2-1; TRBD2 is a possible D gene (6 bases). The CDR3 loop spans 13 amino acids. The germline V gene has CDR1 SGHRS and CDR2 YFSETQ. V was shortened by 4 bases and J by 8 bases, with 13 bases between the two germline ends. The DNA for the CDR3 is TGCGCCAGCAGCCCACTACTAGCACATGAGCAGTTCTTC. Translated: CASSPLLAHEQFF. Full variable domain (outside the CDR3, taken from reference TRBV5-1 and TRBJ2-1): KAGVTQTPRYLIKTRGQQVTLSCSPISGHRSVSWYQQTPGQGLQFLFEYFSETQRNKGNFPGRFSGRQFSNSRSEMNVSTLELGDSALYLCASSPLLAHEQFFGPGTRLTVL.

The genes are TRBV7-2 and TRBJ1-2; possible D gene TRBD1, 5 bases. The germline gives CDR1 SGHTA, CDR2 FQGNSA. The CDR3 contains 14 residues. V was clipped by 1 base and J by 4 bases, with 10 bases between them. CDR3 sequence (DNA): TGTGCCAGCAGCTTAGGGGACTCCTTCTATGGCTACACCTTC. The encoded protein is CASSLGDSFYGYTF. Together with reference TRBV7-2 and TRBJ1-2, the CDR3 gives the full variable domain: GAGVSQSPSNKVTEKGKDVELRCDPISGHTALYWYRQSLGQGLEFLIYFQGNSAPDKSGLPSDRFSAERTGGSVSTLTIQRTQQEDSAVYLCASSLGDSFYGYTFGSGTRLTVV.

The table lists this clone with a few counts. The chain is built from TRBV11-2 and TRBJ2-7; 10 positions match TRBD2. Germline V lookup: CDR1 SGHAT, CDR2 FQNNGV. V was pared by 2 bases and J by 4 bases, with 2 bases of the junction left unmatched. This CDR3 has 14 residues. The DNA for the CDR3 is TGTGCCAGCAGCTTAACTAGCGGGAAGTACGAGCAGTACTTC. It yields the protein CASSLTSGKYEQYF.

This chain joins TRBV2 and TRBJ2-5; 7 nucleotides line up with TRBD1. After removal of 4 bases from V and 6 bases from J, the junction contained 8 bases not matched to a gene. CDR1 is SNHLY, CDR2 FYNNEI, per germline. CDR3 length equals 14 residues. The CDR3 DNA follows: TGTGCCAGCAGTGGGGACAGCCCGGTTAAGACCCAGTACTTC. It encodes CASSGDSPVKTQYF.

The chain couples TRBV5-1 to TRBJ2-7, with 7 bases identical to TRBD2. V shed 5 bases and J 0 bases; nucleotides not matched to a gene: 5. The CDR3 loop spans 14 amino acids. CDR1 and CDR2 (germline): SGHRS, YFSETQ. CDR3 loop: CASRPGLVSYEQYF. CDR3 coding DNA: TGCGCCAGCAGACCCGGACTAGTCTCCTACGAGCAGTACTTC.

The gene calls are TRBV29-1 and TRBJ2-5; tentative D call: TRBD2 (6 bases). Germline V lookup: CDR1 SQVTM, CDR2 ANQGSEA. The CDR3 totals 13 residues. V was cut by 3 bases and J by 7 bases, with 15 bases left in between. For the CDR3, the DNA is TGCAGCGTTGATCAGAGGTCGCGGGGGACCCAGTACTTC. It codes for CSVDQRSRGTQYF.

The chain has TRBV6-5 and TRBJ2-5, with 10 bases lining up with TRBD2. This CDR3 is built from 14 residues. V gave up 7 bases and J gave up 5 bases; unmatched junction bases: 7. CDR1 and CDR2 (germline): MNHEY, SVGAGI. The CDR3 sequence: CASTEREGWETQYF. In DNA, the CDR3 is TGTGCCAGCACAGAGCGGGAGGGCTGGGAGACCCAGTACTTC.

This sequence joins TRBV2 and TRBJ1-4; D might be TRBD1 (6 bases). Trimming took off 4 bases at V and 4 bases at J, with 16 bases between the two ends. This CDR3 region has 16 residues. Germline lookup yields CDR1 SNHLY and CDR2 FYNNEI. The DNA of the CDR3 is TGTGCCAGCAGTGGCTGGGGAGGGGGTGATAATGAAAAACTGTTTTTT. It is translated as CASSGWGGGDNEKLFF. Drawing the rest from reference TRBV2 and TRBJ1-4, the complete variable domain is EPEVTQTPSHQVTQMGQEVILRCVPISNHLYFYWYRQILGQKVEFLVSFYNNEISEKSEIFDDQFSVERPDGSNFTLKIRSTKLEDSAMYFCASSGWGGGDNEKLFFGSGTQLSVL.

This chain uses TRBV7-2 with TRBJ1-1; no clear D. V was pared by 3 bases and J by 1 base, with 6 bases between. The length of the CDR3 is 13 residues. Germline V CDR1 and CDR2: SGHTA, FQGNSA. The CDR3 loop reads CASSFSGNTEAFF. The CDR3 bases are TGTGCCAGCAGCTTTTCAGGGAACACTGAAGCTTTCTTT.

This clone showed up just once. The chain has TRBV11-2 and TRBJ1-5; D uncertain. Germline values: CDR1 SGHAT, CDR2 FQNNGV. The CDR3 length is 14 residues. Trimming removed 1 base at V and 3 bases at J, with 7 bases between. The CDR3 here is CASSLGGYNQPQHF. CDR3 in DNA: TGTGCCAGCAGCTTAGGAGGGTACAATCAGCCCCAGCATTTT. The complete variable domain, with remaining parts taken from reference TRBV11-2 and TRBJ1-5, reads EAGVAQSPRYKIIEKRQSVAFWCNPISGHATLYWYQQILGQGPKLLIQFQNNGVVDDSQLPKDRFSAERLKGVDSTLKIQPAKLEDSAVYLCASSLGGYNQPQHFGDGTRLSIL.

In DNA form, the CDR3 reads TGCGCCAGCAGTCAAGCTCCCGCGACAGGGTGGGAAAAACTGTTTTTT. Protein product: CASSQAPATGWEKLFF. The chain is built from TRBV23-1 and TRBJ1-4, with TRBD1 matching 7 bases. TRBV23-1 is flagged as an ORF with uncertain function. This CDR3 spans 16 amino acids. The ends lost 2 bases at V and 8 bases at J; junction bases unmatched: 11.

The chain combines TRBV19 with TRBJ2-1; 7 bases line up with TRBD1. The CDR3 loop spans 14 amino acids. Germline-derived CDR1 and CDR2 are LNHDA and SQIVND (reference sequence). After removal of 4 bases from V and 3 bases from J, the junction contained 3 bases not matched to a gene. In DNA form, the CDR3 reads TGTGCCAGTAGTAGAGGGGGCCTCTACAATGAGCAGTTCTTC. Protein sequence: CASSRGGLYNEQFF.

CDR3 coding DNA: TGCGCCAGCAGGCTCGGGACAGGGGAGGGCACTGAAGCTTTCTTT. Translating gives CASRLGTGEGTEAFF. The chain joins TRBV5-1 to TRBJ1-1, with 10 nucleotides matching TRBD1. The length of the CDR3 is 15 residues. After removal of 5 bases from V and 4 bases from J, the junction contained 8 bases not matched to a gene. Germline V gene data show CDR1 as SGHRS and CDR2 as YFSETQ.

A word on this clone: This specimen includes other DNA sequences encoding the same CDR3. The chain is built from TRBV10-3 and TRBJ2-7; TRBD2 aligns across 13 bases. After removal of 11 bases from V and 4 bases from J, the junction contained 11 bases not matched to a gene. Per germline, CDR1 ENHRY and CDR2 SYGVKD. The CDR3 consists of 15 residues. This CDR3 is CAVSEGLAGMYEQYF. CDR3 in DNA: TGTGCCGTCTCAGAGGGACTAGCGGGGATGTACGAGCAGTACTTC.

The rearrangement uses TRBV29-1 and TRBJ1-1; 9 bases are a match to TRBD1. J gave up 7 bases and V 4 bases, and 10 bases lay outside the gene matches. Germline-derived CDR1 and CDR2 are SQVTM and ANQGSEA. CDR3 length: 14 amino acids. The CDR3 sequence is CSVGGGQGRLEAFF. In DNA form, the CDR3 reads TGCAGCGTTGGAGGGGGACAGGGTCGACTTGAAGCTTTCTTT. The entire variable domain, with the rest obtained from reference TRBV29-1 and TRBJ1-1, is as follows: SAVISQKPSRDICQRGTSLTIQCQVDSQVTMMFWYRQQPGQSLTLIATANQGSEATYESGFVIDKFPISRPNLTFSTLTVSNMSPEDSSIYLCSVGGGQGRLEAFFGQGTRLTVV.

This rearrangement joins TRBV2 to TRBJ2-1, with TRBD2 identical over 8 bases. The J segment lost 7 bases and the V segment lost 4 bases, leaving 9 bases of the junction unmatched. Germline values: CDR1 SNHLY, CDR2 FYNNEI. The CDR3 totals 15 residues. The CDR3, as DNA: TGTGCCAGCAGTGCAAGCGGGAGTGCTTGGAATGAGCAGTTCTTC. Translated: CASSASGSAWNEQFF. Looking up the rest from reference TRBV2 and TRBJ2-1 gives the full variable domain: EPEVTQTPSHQVTQMGQEVILRCVPISNHLYFYWYRQILGQKVEFLVSFYNNEISEKSEIFDDQFSVERPDGSNFTLKIRSTKLEDSAMYFCASSASGSAWNEQFFGPGTRLTVL.

The chain couples TRBV5-8 to TRBJ2-5; 9 positions agree with TRBD2. Germline lookup yields CDR1 SGHTS and CDR2 YDEGEE. The CDR3 contains 15 residues. With 1 base clipped from V and 3 bases from J, the junction kept 4 bases outside the gene matches. The CDR3 here is CASSLFSGGKETQYF. The CDR3 DNA follows: TGTGCCAGCAGCTTGTTTAGCGGGGGAAAAGAGACCCAGTACTTC.